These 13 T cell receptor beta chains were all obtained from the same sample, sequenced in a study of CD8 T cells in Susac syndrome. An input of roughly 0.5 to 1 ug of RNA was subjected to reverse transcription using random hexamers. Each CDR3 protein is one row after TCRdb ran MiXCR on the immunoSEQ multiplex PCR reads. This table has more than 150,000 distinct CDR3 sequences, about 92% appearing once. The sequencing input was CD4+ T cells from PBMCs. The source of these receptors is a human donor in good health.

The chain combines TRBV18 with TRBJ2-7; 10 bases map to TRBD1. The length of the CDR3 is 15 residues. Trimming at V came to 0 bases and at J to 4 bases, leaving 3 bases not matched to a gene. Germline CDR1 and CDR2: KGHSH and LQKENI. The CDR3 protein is CASSPPGQGSYEQYF. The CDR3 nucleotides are TGTGCCAGCTCACCACCGGGACAGGGGTCGTACGAGCAGTACTTC.

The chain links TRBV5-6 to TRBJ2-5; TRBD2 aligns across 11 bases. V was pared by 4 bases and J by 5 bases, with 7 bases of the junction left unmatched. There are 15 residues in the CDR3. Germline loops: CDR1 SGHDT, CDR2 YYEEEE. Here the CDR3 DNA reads TGTGCCAGCAGCGGTCTAGCGGGGGGCGAGGAGACCCAGTACTTC. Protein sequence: CASSGLAGGEETQYF.

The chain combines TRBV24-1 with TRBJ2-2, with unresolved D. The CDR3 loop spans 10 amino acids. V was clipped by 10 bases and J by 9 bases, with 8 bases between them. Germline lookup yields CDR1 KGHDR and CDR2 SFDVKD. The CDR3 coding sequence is TGTGCCACGCCTTTACGGGAGCTGTTTTTT. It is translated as CATPLRELFF.

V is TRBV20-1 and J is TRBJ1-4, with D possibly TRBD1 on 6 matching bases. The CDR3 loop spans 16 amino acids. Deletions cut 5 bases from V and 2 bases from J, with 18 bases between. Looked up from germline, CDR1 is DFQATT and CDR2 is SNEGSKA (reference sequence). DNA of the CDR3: TGCAGTGCTTGGGGGCCACAGGGTAGGACTAATGAAAAACTGTTTTTT. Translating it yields CSAWGPQGRTNEKLFF.

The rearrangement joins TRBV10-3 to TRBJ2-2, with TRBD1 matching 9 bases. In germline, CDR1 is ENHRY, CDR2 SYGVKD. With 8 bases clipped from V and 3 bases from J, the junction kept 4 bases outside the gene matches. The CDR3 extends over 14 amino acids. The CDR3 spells CAIRDREDTGELFF. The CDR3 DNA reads TGTGCCATCCGGGACAGGGAGGACACCGGGGAGCTGTTTTTT.

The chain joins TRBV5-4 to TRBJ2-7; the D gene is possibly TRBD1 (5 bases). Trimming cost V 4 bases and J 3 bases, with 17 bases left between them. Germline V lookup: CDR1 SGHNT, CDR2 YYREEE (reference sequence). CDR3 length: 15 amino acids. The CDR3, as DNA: TGTGCCAGCAGCCCCCTTTCAGGGCCCTACTACGAGCAGTACTTC. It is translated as CASSPLSGPYYEQYF. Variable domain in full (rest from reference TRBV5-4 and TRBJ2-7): ETGVTQSPTHLIKTRGQQVTLRCSSQSGHNTVSWYQQALGQGPQFIFQYYREEENGRGNFPPRFSGLQFPNYSSELNVNALELDDSALYLCASSPLSGPYYEQYFGPGTRLTVT.

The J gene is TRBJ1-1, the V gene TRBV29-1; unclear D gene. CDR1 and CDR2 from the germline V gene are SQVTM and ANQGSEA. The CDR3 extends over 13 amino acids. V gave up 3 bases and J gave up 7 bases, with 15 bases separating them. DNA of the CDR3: TGCAGCGTTGATGGGCAGCTTGCCATTGAAGCTTTCTTT. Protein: CSVDGQLAIEAFF. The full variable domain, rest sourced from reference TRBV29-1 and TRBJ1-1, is SAVISQKPSRDICQRGTSLTIQCQVDSQVTMMFWYRQQPGQSLTLIATANQGSEATYESGFVIDKFPISRPNLTFSTLTVSNMSPEDSSIYLCSVDGQLAIEAFFGQGTRLTVV.

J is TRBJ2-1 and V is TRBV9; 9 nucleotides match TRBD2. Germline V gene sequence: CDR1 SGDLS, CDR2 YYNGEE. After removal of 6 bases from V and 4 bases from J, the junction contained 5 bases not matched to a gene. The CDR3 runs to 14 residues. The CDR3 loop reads CASTAGGPYNEQFF. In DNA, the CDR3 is TGTGCCAGCACCGCGGGAGGGCCGTACAATGAGCAGTTCTTC.

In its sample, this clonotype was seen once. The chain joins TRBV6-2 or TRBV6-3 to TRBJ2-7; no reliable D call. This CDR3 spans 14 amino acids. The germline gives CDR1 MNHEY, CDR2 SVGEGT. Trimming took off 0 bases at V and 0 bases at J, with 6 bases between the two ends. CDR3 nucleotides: TGTGCCAGCAGTTACTCATGGTCCTCCTACGAGCAGTACTTC. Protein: CASSYSWSSYEQYF.

In DNA form, the CDR3 reads TGTGCCAGCAGCTTTGGGGCCGGGGAGCTGTTTTTT. It is translated as CASSFGAGELFF. The chain combines TRBV7-3 with TRBJ2-2; D ambiguous. The V end was cut by 3 bases, the J end by 6 bases, with 5 bases between. Per the germline V gene, CDR1 is SGHTA and CDR2 is FQGTGA. This CDR3 comprises 12 residues.

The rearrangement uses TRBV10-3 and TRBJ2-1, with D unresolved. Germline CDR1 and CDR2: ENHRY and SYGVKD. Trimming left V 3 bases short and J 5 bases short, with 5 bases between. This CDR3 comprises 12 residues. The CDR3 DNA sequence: TGTGCCATCAGTGACGTGAACAATGAGCAGTTCTTC. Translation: CAISDVNNEQFF.

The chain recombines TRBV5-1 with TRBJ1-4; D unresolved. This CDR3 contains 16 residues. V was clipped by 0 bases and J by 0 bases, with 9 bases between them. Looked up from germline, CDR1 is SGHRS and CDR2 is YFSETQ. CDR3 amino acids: CASSLVWGATNEKLFF. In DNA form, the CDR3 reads TGCGCCAGCAGCTTGGTGTGGGGTGCAACTAATGAAAAACTGTTTTTT.

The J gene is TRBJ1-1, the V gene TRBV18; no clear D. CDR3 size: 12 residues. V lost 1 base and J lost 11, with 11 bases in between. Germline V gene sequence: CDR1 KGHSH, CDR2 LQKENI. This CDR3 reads CASSPQVGDAFF. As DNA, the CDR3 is TGTGCCAGCTCACCACAGGTTGGAGACGCTTTCTTT.